The rows below give T cell receptor beta chains drawn from one sample of a study of identifying expanded T cells in peripheral blood. Measured with immunoSEQ multiplex PCR; TCRdb has only the in-frame clones, and not every one. The table includes roughly 78,000 clones, around 90% detected once. Sequencing was carried out using blood. These receptors were obtained from a person between 18 and 75 years old in good health. CDR3s include the opening cysteine and the closing phenylalanine or tryptophan. D genes are given only for firm matches. Size is omitted from some rows. Given values are once, few, many or a class for expanded clones.

clone size	V gene	J gene	D gene	CDR3 protein	CDR3 DNA
NA	TRBV5-1	TRBJ1-2	NA	CASSKRELAGFNGYTF	TGCGCCAGCAGCAAACGCGAGTTGGCGGGGTTTAATGGCTACACCTTC
NA	TRBV15	TRBJ1-4	NA	CATRSGGAGEKLFF	TGTGCCACCAGAAGTGGAGGGGCCGGTGAAAAACTGTTTTTT
once	TRBV7-7	TRBJ1-5	TRBD1	CASRRDRRTNQPQHF	TGTGCCAGCAGAAGGGACAGGCGGACCAATCAGCCCCAGCATTTT
NA	TRBV16	TRBJ1-5	NA	CASSLDSNQPQHF	TGTGCCAGCAGCCTCGATAGCAATCAGCCCCAGCATTTT
NA	TRBV11-2	TRBJ2-5	NA	CASSLGYQQTEETQYF	TGTGCCAGCAGCTTAGGCTACCAACAGACAGAAGAGACCCAGTACTTC
NA	TRBV11-2	TRBJ2-2	TRBD2	CASSWPGLAGAGELFF	TGTGCCAGCAGCTGGCCGGGACTAGCGGGGGCCGGGGAGCTGTTTTTT
NA	TRBV5-1	TRBJ2-5	NA	CATSVESTRGTQYF	TGCGCCACCTCAGTCGAGAGCACCCGGGGGACCCAGTACTTC
few	TRBV5-4	TRBJ2-7	NA	CASSLGGEQYF	TGTGCCAGCAGCTTGGGGGGCGAGCAGTACTTC
NA	TRBV7-2	TRBJ2-6	NA	CASSLEDIGANVLTF	TGTGCCAGCAGCTTAGAGGATATCGGGGCCAACGTCCTGACTTTC
NA	TRBV5-1	TRBJ2-1	NA	CASSFPSGDRVQFF	TGCGCCAGCAGCTTCCCGTCGGGGGATCGTGTGCAGTTCTTC
once	TRBV7-2	TRBJ2-3	TRBD2	CASSTTSGRGQYF	TGTGCCAGCAGCACGACTAGCGGGAGGGGGCAGTATTTT
NA	TRBV29-1	TRBJ2-1	NA	CSVVPRVLLNEQFF	TGCAGCGTTGTCCCAAGGGTCCTCCTCAATGAGCAGTTCTTC
NA	TRBV5-1	TRBJ1-2	TRBD1	CASSGNRGGPYGYTF	TGCGCCAGCAGCGGTAACAGGGGAGGCCCTTATGGCTACACCTTC
NA	TRBV13	TRBJ1-1	TRBD1	CASPIQGEGTEAFF	TGTGCCAGCCCGATACAGGGGGAAGGTACTGAAGCTTTCTTT
NA	TRBV2	TRBJ2-3	NA	CASSGSGSSDTQYF	TGTGCCAGCAGTGGATCAGGGTCTTCAGATACGCAGTATTTT
NA	TRBV7-2	TRBJ1-6	NA	CASSPTGALPLHF	TGTGCCAGCAGCCCAACCGGGGCACTACCCCTCCACTTT
NA	TRBV6-1	TRBJ1-6	NA	CASSPGPGGSPLHF	TGTGCCAGCAGTCCGGGACCCGGAGGGTCACCCCTCCACTTT
NA	TRBV15	TRBJ2-2	NA	CATSRRGVPGELFF	TGTGCCACCAGCAGGAGGGGTGTCCCCGGGGAGCTGTTTTTT
NA	TRBV2	TRBJ1-4	TRBD1	CASSAGQFNEKLFF	TGTGCCAGCAGCGCGGGACAGTTTAATGAAAAACTGTTTTTT
NA	TRBV9	TRBJ2-2	NA	CASSGGEGNTGELFF	TGTGCCAGCAGCGGAGGCGAGGGGAACACCGGGGAGCTGTTTTTT
NA	TRBV9	TRBJ2-7	NA	CASSVSGTYDEQYF	TGTGCCAGCAGCGTTTCCGGGACCTATGACGAGCAGTACTTC
NA	TRBV11-3	TRBJ2-3	TRBD2	CASSPGGLGADTQYF	TGTGCCAGCAGCCCTGGTGGACTAGGCGCAGATACGCAGTATTTT
NA	TRBV19	TRBJ2-7	TRBD1	CASSLGTGVYEQYF	TGTGCCAGTAGTTTGGGGACAGGGGTATACGAGCAGTACTTC
NA	TRBV25-1	TRBJ2-4	NA	CASSEQLAKNIQYF	TGTGCCAGCAGTGAACAGTTAGCCAAAAACATTCAGTACTTC
NA	TRBV19	TRBJ1-2	NA	CASTKVGVYGYTF	TGTGCCAGTACCAAAGTTGGAGTTTATGGCTACACCTTC
once	TRBV19	TRBJ2-3	TRBD2	CASSIRREASGRTDTQYF	TGTGCCAGTAGTATTCGGCGAGAAGCCAGCGGGAGGACAGATACGCAGTATTTT
NA	TRBV4-3	TRBJ2-1	TRBD2	CASSQESLAGFPYNEQFF	TGCGCCAGCAGCCAAGAAAGTCTAGCGGGATTCCCCTACAATGAGCAGTTCTTC
NA	TRBV5-1	TRBJ2-1	TRBD2	CASSGSGSTYNEQFF	TGCGCCAGCAGCGGTAGCGGGAGTACCTACAATGAGCAGTTCTTC
NA	TRBV6-1	TRBJ2-7	TRBD2	CASSELSGASYEQYF	TGTGCCAGCAGTGAACTTAGCGGGGCCTCCTACGAGCAGTACTTC
NA	TRBV7-6	TRBJ2-3	TRBD2	CASSIGLAIDTQYF	TGTGCCAGCAGCATTGGACTAGCGATAGATACGCAGTATTTT
NA	TRBV5-4	TRBJ1-4	NA	CASSVEEEKLFF	TGTGCCAGCAGCGTGGAAGAAGAAAAACTGTTTTTT
NA	TRBV9	TRBJ2-7	TRBD1	CASSPRGTGYYEQYF	TGTGCCAGCAGCCCTCGTGGGACAGGGTACTACGAGCAGTACTTC
NA	TRBV7-2	TRBJ1-1	NA	CASSLHLENTEAFF	TGTGCCAGCAGCTTGCACCTAGAGAACACTGAAGCTTTCTTT
NA	TRBV9	TRBJ1-3	NA	CASSVAADVSSGNTIYF	TGTGCCAGCAGCGTAGCGGCGGATGTTAGCTCTGGAAACACCATATATTTT
NA	TRBV9	TRBJ2-7	TRBD1	CASSEGAGEQYF	TGTGCCAGCAGCGAGGGGGCTGGCGAGCAGTACTTC
NA	TRBV18	TRBJ2-1	NA	CASSTGANEQFF	TGTGCCAGCTCAACGGGAGCCAATGAGCAGTTCTTC
NA	TRBV5-4	TRBJ2-1	NA	CASSFLHLKNDNEQFF	TGTGCCAGCAGCTTCCTACACCTCAAGAATGACAATGAGCAGTTCTTC
NA	TRBV5-1	TRBJ1-1	TRBD1	CASSSWGQEGTEAFF	TGCGCCAGCAGCTCGTGGGGACAGGAGGGAACGGAAGCTTTCTTT
NA	TRBV7-2	TRBJ2-7	TRBD2	CASSPGTSNPRQYF	TGTGCCAGCAGCCCCGGGACTAGTAATCCGCGGCAGTACTTC
NA	TRBV5-4	TRBJ2-5	NA	CASSFVGDTQETQYF	TGTGCCAGCAGCTTCGTCGGGGACACCCAAGAGACCCAGTACTTC
few	TRBV7-2	TRBJ1-1	NA	CASIPPIGDGRRYTEAFF	TGTGCCAGCATCCCTCCCATCGGGGACGGGCGAAGGTACACTGAAGCTTTCTTT
NA	TRBV10-3	TRBJ1-2	NA	CAISENPTEAGKLDGYTF	TGTGCCATCAGTGAGAACCCTACGGAGGCAGGGAAGTTGGATGGCTACACCTTC
NA	TRBV15	TRBJ1-1	TRBD1	CATSREGVTGSEAFF	TGTGCCACCAGCAGAGAGGGGGTGACAGGGAGTGAAGCTTTCTTT
NA	TRBV5-1	TRBJ1-4	NA	CASSIGTDSEKLFF	TGCGCCAGCAGCATAGGGACGGACTCCGAAAAACTGTTTTTT
NA	TRBV5-6	TRBJ2-5	TRBD2	CASSISGTRKSGETQYF	TGTGCCAGCAGCATATCCGGGACTAGGAAATCCGGTGAGACCCAGTACTTC
NA	TRBV7-2	TRBJ1-4	TRBD1	CASSPDRGSEKLFF	TGTGCCAGCAGCCCGGACAGGGGGAGTGAAAAACTGTTTTTT
few	TRBV19	TRBJ2-7	TRBD2	CASSMKSGAKSYEQYF	TGTGCCAGTAGTATGAAAAGCGGGGCGAAATCCTACGAGCAGTACTTC
NA	TRBV11-2	TRBJ2-7	TRBD2	CASSPQLAGIQEQYF	TGTGCCAGCAGCCCGCAACTAGCGGGGATTCAGGAGCAGTACTTC
NA	TRBV11-2	TRBJ2-1	TRBD2	CASSFRGASGFREQFF	TGTGCCAGCAGCTTCAGGGGCGCTAGCGGGTTTCGGGAGCAGTTCTTC
NA	TRBV28	TRBJ1-1	NA	CASSLGSYTEAFF	TGTGCCAGCAGTTTAGGGTCCTACACTGAAGCTTTCTTT
NA	TRBV14	TRBJ1-4	NA	CASSQISGGGREKLFF	TGTGCCAGCAGCCAAATATCTGGAGGGGGGAGGGAAAAACTGTTTTTT
NA	TRBV14	TRBJ2-2	NA	CASSQTLNTGELFF	TGTGCCAGCAGCCAAACGTTGAACACCGGGGAGCTGTTTTTT
once	TRBV18	TRBJ2-3	NA	CASSPRQNTDTQYF	TGTGCCAGCTCACCAAGGCAGAACACAGATACGCAGTATTTT
once	TRBV29-1	TRBJ1-1	NA	CSVDPIIPGHLNTEAFF	TGCAGCGTTGACCCTATAATACCGGGACACCTGAACACTGAAGCTTTCTTT
NA	TRBV4-1	TRBJ1-2	NA	CASRSGYGYTF	TGCGCCAGCAGATCTGGTTATGGCTACACCTTC
NA	TRBV19	TRBJ1-5	NA	CASSFYTNQPQHF	TGTGCCAGTAGTTTCTACACGAATCAGCCCCAGCATTTT
NA	TRBV5-8	TRBJ1-4	TRBD1	CASSLSTGATNEKLFF	TGTGCCAGCAGCTTGAGTACAGGGGCAACTAATGAAAAACTGTTTTTT
NA	TRBV7-8	TRBJ1-2	NA	CASSPTPWGVNGYTF	TGTGCCAGCAGCCCCACCCCTTGGGGTGTTAACGGCTACACCTTC
once	TRBV18	TRBJ1-5	NA	CASSPGVSNQPQHF	TGTGCCAGCTCACCAGGAGTTAGCAATCAGCCCCAGCATTTT